Following are 6 T cell receptor beta chains from one sample sequenced in a study of blood T cells in healthy people across ages. Together with a sample-barcoded 5' primer, a J-beta primer mix was included in a second PCR lasting about 6 to 12 cycles. MiXCR was run by TCRdb on the 5' RACE reads, yielding one entry per CDR3 protein. The sample lists around 2 million distinct CDR3 sequences; roughly two fifths were seen once. Sequences were obtained from blood. The receptors come from a human donor in good health.

Notes on this clonotype: A read error may produce the germline difference seen at one junction end. The chain couples TRBV4-3 to TRBJ2-3; D gene unclear. Germline-derived CDR1 and CDR2 are LGHNA and YSLEER. The CDR3 is 16 residues long. CDR3 protein: CVSSQGAYLGTDTQYF. Here the CDR3 DNA reads TGCGTCAGCAGCCAAGGTGCTTACCTCGGCACAGATACGCAGTATTTT.

This chain joins TRBV7-9 and TRBJ2-5, with unresolved D. The J call could be wrong; TRBJ2-7 is a better fit for the DNA end. There are 13 residues in the CDR3. Germline V gene lookup returns CDR1 SEHNR and CDR2 FQNEAQ (reference sequence). The CDR3 region is CASSHTLGSEQYF. The DNA for the CDR3 is TGTGCCAGCAGTCACACTTTGGGAAGCGAGCAGTACTTC.

The V call is TRBV4-3, the J call TRBJ1-5, with D tentatively TRBD1 (5 bases). The germline V gene has CDR1 LGHNA and CDR2 YSLEER. The CDR3 spans 13 residues. Trimming took 5 bases from V and 8 from J, leaving 13 bases between them. Here the CDR3 reads CASSKRLGEPQHF. In DNA, the CDR3 is TGCGCCAGCAGCAAAAGACTAGGGGAGCCCCAGCATTTT.

The chain joins TRBV20-1 to TRBJ1-6; TRBD1 matches 8 bases. CDR3 length equals 15 residues. Germline lookup yields CDR1 DFQATT and CDR2 SNEGSKA (reference sequence). After removal of 0 bases from V and 11 bases from J, the junction contained 9 bases not matched to a gene. CDR3 amino acids: CSARDRRTGSAPLHF. The CDR3 DNA sequence: TGCAGTGCTAGAGATCGTCGGACAGGGAGCGCACCCCTCCACTTT.

The table lists this clonotype with a few counts. V is TRBV12-3 or TRBV12-4 and J is TRBJ1-2; possible D gene TRBD1, 5 bases. The V and J ends lost 1 base and 4 bases respectively, with 13 bases between them. The CDR3 covers 15 residues. The CDR3: CASSLEGLLGYGYTF. DNA for the CDR3: TGTGCCAGCAGTTTAGAGGGACTACTAGGCTATGGCTACACCTTC.

The genes are TRBV7-9 and TRBJ1-2; the D is unclear. This CDR3 contains 13 residues. Germline CDR1 SEHNR, CDR2 FQNEAQ (reference sequence). The V and J ends lost 1 base and 7 bases respectively, with 10 bases between them. The CDR3 protein is CASSLEEISGYTF. The CDR3 DNA reads TGTGCCAGCAGCTTAGAGGAGATCAGTGGCTACACCTTC.